Shown below are 18 T cell receptor beta chains from a single sample sequenced in a study of T cell repertoires in cytomegalovirus infection. TCRdb recomputed calls from the reads with MiXCR, one row per CDR3 protein. The data show under 350,000 distinct CDR3 sequences, 8% to 9.5% seen once. The sequenced sample consisted of PBMCs. The receptor set was obtained from a human donor in good health (CMV status not recorded). Some clones in this sample may be carry-over from other donors' samples.

This clonotype was observed at least ten times. This sequence joins TRBV7-2 and TRBJ1-2; TRBD1 matches 8 bases. CDR3 length equals 15 residues. J lost 4 bases, V lost 5 bases, and 9 bases had no gene match. CDR1 is SGHTA, CDR2 FQGNSA, per germline. CDR3: CASSQSGGVGYGYTF. CDR3 coding DNA: TGTGCCAGCAGCCAATCAGGGGGCGTCGGCTATGGCTACACCTTC. The entire variable domain, with the rest obtained from reference TRBV7-2 and TRBJ1-2, is as follows: GAGVSQSPSNKVTEKGKDVELRCDPISGHTALYWYRQSLGQGLEFLIYFQGNSAPDKSGLPSDRFSAERTGGSVSTLTIQRTQQEDSAVYLCASSQSGGVGYGYTFGSGTRLTVV.

This clonotype was found a few times. The chain joins TRBV4-3 to TRBJ2-5; D possibly corresponds to TRBD2 (6 bases). Germline V lookup: CDR1 LGHNA, CDR2 YSLEER. The CDR3 is 15 residues long. Trimming removed 5 bases from V and 5 bases from J, with 18 bases in between. CDR3 sequence (DNA): TGCGCCAGCAGCAGGTTGGGAGGTGTTGGGGAGACCCAGTACTTC. Amino acid sequence: CASSRLGGVGETQYF.

In its sample, this clonotype was seen many times. V and J are TRBV7-2 and TRBJ1-1, with D hard to call. This CDR3 is 15 amino acids long. Trimming left V 2 bases short and J 0 bases short, with 10 bases between. Germline V gives CDR1 SGHTA, CDR2 FQGNSA. CDR3 bases: TGTGCCAGCAGCTTAATGACAATATTGAACACTGAAGCTTTCTTT. It is translated as CASSLMTILNTEAFF.

In its sample, this clonotype was seen a few times. The rearrangement joins TRBV28 to TRBJ1-6; D perhaps matches TRBD1 (6 bases). Trimming shortened V by 7 bases and J by 4 bases, and 8 bases separated the two germline ends. The length of the CDR3 is 13 residues. Germline V lookup: CDR1 MDHEN, CDR2 SYDVKM. The CDR3 sequence: CASKDSYNSPLHF. In DNA, the CDR3 is TGTGCCAGCAAGGACAGTTATAATTCACCCCTCCACTTT. Filled out from reference TRBV28 and TRBJ1-6, the complete variable domain reads DVKVTQSSRYLVKRTGEKVFLECVQDMDHENMFWYRQDPGLGLRLIYFSYDVKMKEKGDIPEGYSVSREKKERFSLILESASTNQTSMYLCASKDSYNSPLHFGNGTRLTVT.

The CDR3 DNA reads as TGTGCCAGCAGTTACTCGAGATCTAGCGGGAGCTCCTACGAGCAGTACTTC. Amino acid sequence: CASSYSRSSGSSYEQYF. The V gene is TRBV6-5, the J gene TRBJ2-7; 10 bases agree with TRBD2. The CDR3 is 17 amino acids. The trim removed 0 bases at V and 0 bases at J, leaving 5 bases unmatched. Germline loops: CDR1 MNHEY, CDR2 SVGAGI.

The genes are TRBV7-8 and TRBJ1-2; D remains ambiguous. Germline CDR1 SGHVS, CDR2 FQNEAQ. The CDR3 length is 17 residues. V was clipped by 5 bases and J by 0 bases, with 19 bases between them. CDR3 sequence: CASSPQKVWDPNYGYTF. Here the CDR3 DNA reads TGTGCCAGCAGCCCCCAAAAAGTTTGGGATCCTAACTATGGCTACACCTTC.

The genes are TRBV7-2 and TRBJ2-7; 9 positions match TRBD1. V trimming: 5 bases; J trimming: 6 bases; junction bases outside the gene matches: 8. The CDR3 totals 14 residues. The germline gives CDR1 SGHTA, CDR2 FQGNSA. The chain's CDR3 is CASSQLQGAFEQYF. The CDR3 coding sequence is TGTGCCAGCAGCCAGCTACAGGGGGCCTTCGAGCAGTACTTC.

The V gene is TRBV9, the J gene TRBJ2-7, with D possibly TRBD1 on 5 matching bases. The CDR3 loop spans 14 amino acids. V was clipped by 4 bases and J by 6 bases, with 17 bases between them. In germline, CDR1 is SGDLS, CDR2 YYNGEE. The CDR3 region is CASSQGVGPPEQYF. The CDR3 nucleotides read TGTGCCAGCAGCCAAGGGGTTGGCCCCCCCGAGCAGTACTTC.

This clonotype was counted ten times or more. The chain joins TRBV5-5 to TRBJ1-5; TRBD1 aligns across 7 bases. CDR1 and CDR2 from the germline V gene are SGHKS and YYEKEE (reference sequence). Losses at the gene ends were 0 bases for V and 3 bases for J; bases not matched to a gene: 9. The length of the CDR3 is 17 residues. The CDR3 loop is CASSLALGKGANQPQHF. In DNA, the CDR3 is TGTGCCAGCAGCTTGGCTCTAGGGAAGGGGGCCAATCAGCCCCAGCATTTT.

CDR3 nucleotides: TGTGCCAGCAACCTCCAGCACGAATTTACCGGCTACACCTTC. It yields the protein CASNLQHEFTGYTF. This sequence joins TRBV7-9 and TRBJ1-2; D gene ambiguous. Trimming shortened V by 7 bases and J by 8 bases, and 20 bases separated the two germline ends. Germline CDR1 and CDR2: SEHNR and FQNEAQ (reference sequence). This CDR3 is built from 14 residues.

The J gene is TRBJ2-1, the V gene TRBV20-1, with D possibly being TRBD1 (6 bases). From germline, CDR1 is DFQATT and CDR2 SNEGSKA (reference sequence). V was clipped by 3 bases and J by 3 bases, with 12 bases between them. The CDR3 length is 14 residues. The CDR3 protein is CSASDPRGYNEQFF. CDR3 bases: TGCAGTGCTAGCGATCCCAGGGGCTACAATGAGCAGTTCTTC.

This chain joins TRBV12-3 or TRBV12-4 and TRBJ2-7; 10 bases agree with TRBD1. Trimming cost V 6 bases and J 5 bases; bases outside gene matches: 13. CDR3 length: 16 amino acids. The CDR3 here is CASSLNRDRGIDEQYF. In DNA form, the CDR3 reads TGTGCCAGCAGCCTGAACCGGGACAGGGGTATAGACGAGCAGTACTTC.

This clonotype has ten or more counts. The V call is TRBV7-8, the J call TRBJ2-3; no clear D gene. This CDR3 comprises 16 residues. Germline loops: CDR1 SGHVS, CDR2 FQNEAQ. V lost 5 bases and J lost 0, with 15 bases in between. The CDR3 region has the DNA TGTGCCAGCAGCCAGCTTGGAAGGTCTAGCACAGATACGCAGTATTTT. It translates to CASSQLGRSSTDTQYF.

This clonotype came up a few times. This chain uses TRBV20-1 with TRBJ2-7; D is undetermined. In germline, CDR1 is DFQATT, CDR2 SNEGSKA (reference sequence). CDR3 length: 12 residues. Trimming removed 1 base at V and 3 bases at J, with 7 bases between. In DNA form, the CDR3 reads TGCAGTGCTAGAGCTCCCGGCTACGAGCAGTACTTC. This sequence encodes CSARAPGYEQYF.

On this clonotype: Just one base apart from a much larger clone, this may be a read error. The V call is TRBV7-2, the J call TRBJ1-1; TRBD1 might be the D (6 bases). CDR3 length: 13 amino acids. The germline CDR1 and CDR2 sequences are SGHTA and FQGNSA. The V and J ends lost 4 bases and 11 bases respectively, with 17 bases between them. For the CDR3, the DNA is TGTGCCAGCAGCTCAGTGGGGGCAGATGGGGCTTTCTTT. The encoded protein is CASSSVGADGAFF.

This clonotype was recorded at least ten times. The chain recombines TRBV7-6 with TRBJ2-5; possibly TRBD2 for D (6 bases). Per germline, CDR1 SGHVS and CDR2 FNYEAQ. V shed 5 bases and J shed 4 bases, with 17 bases lying between them. This CDR3 contains 15 residues. CDR3 residues: CASSRDFGGPETQYF. Here the CDR3 DNA reads TGTGCCAGCAGCCGGGACTTTGGGGGACCAGAGACCCAGTACTTC.

Many counts were recorded for this clonotype. The rearrangement joins TRBV7-3 to TRBJ2-2; 9 bases fit TRBD2. V was clipped by 7 bases and J by 2 bases; unmatched bases: 5. The CDR3 runs to 15 residues. Germline V lookup: CDR1 SGHTA, CDR2 FQGTGA. CDR3 DNA: TGTGCCAGCACCCTGACTAGCGGAAACACCGGGGAGCTGTTTTTT. It translates to CASTLTSGNTGELFF.

This clonotype was seen at least ten times. V gene TRBV10-3 combines with J gene TRBJ2-7, with 8 bases aligning to TRBD1. The CDR3 loop spans 15 amino acids. Germline CDR1 and CDR2: ENHRY and SYGVKD. V shed 5 bases and J 2 bases; nucleotides not matched to a gene: 8. The CDR3 here is CAISLSGTGAYEQYF. The CDR3, as DNA: TGTGCCATCAGTTTGTCCGGGACAGGAGCCTACGAGCAGTACTTC.